The 4 T cell receptor beta chains listed next were all sequenced from one sample in a study of T cells in Graves' hyperthyroidism and ophthalmopathy. TCR beta CDR3 region amplification was performed from RNA transcripts. Primed by the HTBI set, a first-round RT-PCR was run on the TCR CDR3. TCRdb processed the multiplex PCR reads anew with MiXCR; each CDR3 protein has one entry. The sample yields approximately 530,000 distinct CDR3 sequences, 20% seen once. Material: blood. The source of these receptors is a man aged 35 to 55 with Graves' ophthalmopathy.

J is TRBJ2-1 and V is TRBV6-4; TRBD1 is a possible D gene (6 bases). The CDR3 length is 16 residues. CDR1 is MRHNA, CDR2 SNTAGT, per germline. V was pared by 4 bases and J by 8 bases, with 21 bases between. CDR3 loop: CASSAEGELAIYEQFF. Written as DNA, the CDR3 is TGTGCCAGCAGTGCCGAGGGGGAGCTAGCTATTTATGAGCAGTTCTTC.

A few counts support this clonotype. This sequence joins TRBV12-5 and TRBJ2-3; 7 positions agree with TRBD2. After removal of 6 bases from V and 1 base from J, the junction contained 4 bases not matched to a gene. Germline V gene sequence: CDR1 LGHNT, CDR2 FRNRAP. The CDR3 contains 14 residues. The chain's CDR3 is CASGLAGRTDTQYF. The CDR3 nucleotides are TGTGCTAGTGGCTTAGCGGGCCGCACAGATACGCAGTATTTT. Using reference TRBV12-5 and TRBJ2-3 for the parts outside the CDR3, the full variable domain is DARVTQTPRHKVTEMGQEVTMRCQPILGHNTVFWYRQTMMQGLELLAYFRNRAPLDDSGMPKDRFSAEMPDATLATLKIQPSEPRDSAVYFCASGLAGRTDTQYFGPGTRLTVL.

The gene calls are TRBV5-5 and TRBJ2-4; D not certain. In germline, CDR1 is SGHKS, CDR2 YYEKEE (reference sequence). This CDR3 is 14 amino acids long. V lost 10 bases and J lost 3, with 17 bases in between. In DNA, the CDR3 is TGTGCCGTCAAGAGCCAGGAAAACAAAAACATTCAGTACTTC. As protein: CAVKSQENKNIQYF.

This sequence joins TRBV6-1 and TRBJ1-5, with D maybe TRBD1 (5 bases). Per the germline V gene, CDR1 is MNHNS and CDR2 is SASEGT. Trimming removed 4 bases from V and 3 bases from J, with 7 bases in between. The CDR3 has 13 residues. The CDR3 loop reads CASSGTPNQPQHF. CDR3 bases: TGTGCCAGCAGTGGGACACCCAATCAGCCCCAGCATTTT.